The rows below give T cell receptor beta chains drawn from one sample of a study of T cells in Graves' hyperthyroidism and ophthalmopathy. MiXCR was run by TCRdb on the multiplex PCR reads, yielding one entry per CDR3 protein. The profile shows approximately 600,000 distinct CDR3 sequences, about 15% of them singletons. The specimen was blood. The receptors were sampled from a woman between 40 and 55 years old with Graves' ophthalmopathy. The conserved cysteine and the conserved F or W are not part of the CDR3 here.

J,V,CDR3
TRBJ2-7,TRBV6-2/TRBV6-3,ASSYPPGQGAYEQY
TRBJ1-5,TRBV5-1,ASSLVSGASQPQH
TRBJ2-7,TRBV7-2,ASSLSQVSYEQY
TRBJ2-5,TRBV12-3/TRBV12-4,ASSLQTGGRETQY
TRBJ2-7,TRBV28,ASSLSTSLTLYYEQY
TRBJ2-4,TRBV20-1,SARDVDPGPPFKNIQY
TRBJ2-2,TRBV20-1,SAYRIDTGELF
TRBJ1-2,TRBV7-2,ASILGPGGYGYT
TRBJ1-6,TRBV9,ASSEDTYNSPLH
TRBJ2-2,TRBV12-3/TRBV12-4,ASSDRGRNTGELF
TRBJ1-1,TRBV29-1,SVQPRGAEAF
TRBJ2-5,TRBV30,AWSVGSFQETQY
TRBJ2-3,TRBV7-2,ASSLRSGPDTQY
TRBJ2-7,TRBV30,AWRNRGSSYEQY
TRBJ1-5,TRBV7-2,ASSLGTQGDLVQH
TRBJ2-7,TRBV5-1,ASSLAAGMDEQY
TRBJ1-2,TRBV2,ASSDLGLPALGYT
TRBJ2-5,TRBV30,AVGRGQETQY
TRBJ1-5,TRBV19,ASSIYVRQGWDQPQH
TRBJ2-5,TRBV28,ASRAGVDKTQY
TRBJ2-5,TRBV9,ASSVLGRPGETQY
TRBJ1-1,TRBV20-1,SARGPVGSTEAF
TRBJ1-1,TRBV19,ASRFGGTNTEAF
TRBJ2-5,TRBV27,ASSFSGVGSQETQY
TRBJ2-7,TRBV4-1,ASSQGTSAQPYEQY
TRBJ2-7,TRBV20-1,SAFRGRGAYEQY
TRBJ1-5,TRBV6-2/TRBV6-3,ASSYGRYQPQH
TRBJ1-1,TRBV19,ASSPGPTAPEAF
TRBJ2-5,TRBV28,ASSSDRVEQTQY
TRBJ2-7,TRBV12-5,ASGRSRGENQY
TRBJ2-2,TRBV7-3,ASSLSSGRITSGTDGELF
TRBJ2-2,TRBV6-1,ASQGGWTGELF
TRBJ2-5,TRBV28,ASSSSGGLRETQY
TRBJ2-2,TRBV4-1,ASSHPPTGLLDTGELF
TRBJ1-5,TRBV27,ASSFLGENQPQH
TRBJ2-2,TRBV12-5,AGGNGLAGNTGELF
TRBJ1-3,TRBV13,ASSFSLRGPSGNTIY
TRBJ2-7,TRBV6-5,ASSLGGTGSVEQY
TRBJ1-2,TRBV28,ASSQEPGIYGYT
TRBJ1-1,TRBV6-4,ASTTNLRGTGGRNTEAF
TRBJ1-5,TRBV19,ASSGRINQPQH
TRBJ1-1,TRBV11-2,ASSLDWNTEAF
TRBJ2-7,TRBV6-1,ASSEAFPRYEQY
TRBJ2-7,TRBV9,ASSSGLAGDEQY
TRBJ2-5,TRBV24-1,ATSDLGGQETQY
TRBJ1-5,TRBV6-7,ASSYLLRTGSLHQPQH